This T cell receptor (beta chain) was documented in a study of cytomegalovirus exposure and HLA in healthy donors (dated by TCRdb to about 2017). Background on the whole study: An earlier analysis of several hundred of the donors reported more than 250 Gb of sequence data and around 110 million unique TCR beta sequences from around 200 million T cells. Among approximately 370 genotyped donors of the cohort, an average of around 220,000 unique TCR beta nucleotide sequences was sequenced per donor, of which approximately 19% were non-productive. Roughly five DR-DQ haplotypes were handled as single units for association and clustering, since linkage in the cohort was strong. HLA typing covered class I and class II loci at four-digit resolution. An earlier analysis of a few hundred of the donors applied high-throughput TCR beta sequencing to assess whether each TCR beta V gene segment acted as functional or pseudogenic. High-throughput TCR immunosequencing, statistical association of individual TCRs with disease status, and machine learning were combined to predict cytomegalovirus infection status. To study patterns of TCR occurrence, a later analysis re-analyzed previously published TCR beta repertoires from 700 or so donors and added high-resolution HLA genotyping. An early release covering more than 500 HLA-typed donors comprised around 300 gigabases of sequencing data and some 79 million unique TCR sequences. Typing coverage differed by locus: A, B, C, DRB1 and DQB1 were typed in roughly 620-640 donors, DQA1 in about 510, DPA1 in around 580, and DPB1 in 400 to 480. Of the 350 to 450 genotyped donors, 70% to 90% were placed in the genetic ancestry cluster associated with self-reported Caucasian donors. All discovery cohort repertoires had been generated using a single sequencing platform. A later genetic analysis used genome-wide SNP genotypes for about 65% of the 666 donors, treating that subset as a discovery cohort. Rather than drawing on any new phenotypic data, the later analysis identified candidate immune exposures from TCR beta sequences and the way those sequences occurred across donors. Donor age, sex, ethnicity and CMV serostatus were compiled together with the repertoire data. The study aimed to test whether signatures of past pathogen exposure could be identified by cataloging public T cell receptors. Besides the first cohort of approximately 710 subjects, a separate validation cohort made up of 120 different subjects was used. Using immunosequencing, the study profiled T cell repertoires from fewer than 700 subjects and related those repertoires to cytomegalovirus serostatus.

Library preparation used the immunoSEQ multiplex PCR assay. A mixture of 60 forward primers for TCR Vbeta segments and 13 reverse primers for TCR Jbeta segments was used in the multiplex PCR. The CDR3 region of rearranged TCR beta genes was amplified from genomic DNA with a multiplex PCR assay. The amplified TCR beta libraries were sequenced on the Illumina HiSeq System as 87-base-pair reads. On the authors' methods: A later analysis tallied tens of millions of unique TCR beta chains across the 660 or so repertoires, and about 10 million of those chains were shared by two or more donors. To remove PCR and sequencing errors, raw reads were error-corrected and collapsed into unique sequences using a nearest-neighbor algorithm that merged closely related sequences. Alignment of CDR3 sequences to IMGT reference sequences was used to assign V, D and J gene segments. Each retained sequence needed at least a six-nucleotide match to both a V gene segment and a J gene segment. Rearrangements were classified as productive when the CDR3 lacked stop codons and remained in frame with V and J, and all other rearrangements were classified as non-productive. Following IMGT convention, CDR3 was defined as the stretch from the second conserved V-encoded cysteine to the conserved J-encoded phenylalanine. The earlier analysis of about 590 of the donors excluded sequences that lacked an unambiguous match to a single V gene segment. An earlier analysis of under 750 of the donors called V segments functional above 56.7% productive rearrangements and segregating when the between-donor standard deviation exceeded 5%. To diagnose cytomegalovirus status from the catalog of TCR beta chain sequences, a statistical classification framework was built. In a later analysis, TCR nucleotide sequences were compared against IMGT/GENE-DB human TR gene sequences so that V and J genes could be assigned. The TCRdist pipeline was used in a later analysis to assign CDR3 sequences and most-parsimonious VDJ recombination scenarios. In a later analysis, each TCR beta chain was defined by its CDR3 amino acid sequence together with its V-gene family, and reads without a unique V-gene family were excluded. To address suspected cross-contamination and a sequencing artifact, a later analysis removed approximately 590 highly shared, low-generation-probability nucleotide sequences. A later analysis calculated a clonal expansion index for each public chain from normalized within-repertoire ranks of inferred template counts. Generation probabilities in a later analysis came from a VDJ recombination model fitted to out-of-frame rearrangements, and those results were checked against IGoR. A later analysis scored TCR-TCR, TCR-HLA and TCR-CMV co-occurrence with hypergeometric tests, applying a repertoire-size bias correction to TCR pairs. In a later analysis, false discovery rates were estimated by permuting HLA or CMV assignments 20 times. A later analysis grouped co-occurring TCRs with DBSCAN, adding TCRdist sequence similarity when clustering within HLA-allele-positive subsets. Co-occurrence clustering excluded repertoires with fewer than 30,000 or more than 120,000 public chains, plus five with anomalous nucleotide sharing. In TCRdb, the immuneACCESS table is reduced to in-frame sequences with V and J assigned. These tables do not hold every clone; where another copy was compared, an unresolved V gene accounts for under half, and the others remain unexplained. That table furnishes V, J and clone size, whereas the DNA furnished D and trimming. This sample is represented by 150,000 to 200,000 clones; about 76% of them were singletons. Together, the top ten hold over 2.5% of the sample.

The paper as a whole reports these results and caveats: Correlated functional status among segregating V segments might be attributable to linkage disequilibrium, but an unknown experimental factor could not be ruled out. An earlier analysis of 587 of the donors showed that most TCR beta V segments appeared in productive rearrangements either about 87% or about 30% of the time, which broadly matched IMGT annotations. A later analysis found that most CMV-associated TCR beta chains appeared HLA-restricted, with HLA associations seemingly driven largely by CMV exposure. Assigning TCR associations to individual alleles was difficult when HLA alleles, especially DR and DQ, strongly co-occurred. Because the 87-base-pair reads could not distinguish some IMGT-functional V segments, including TRBV6-2 and TRBV6-3, those segments were excluded. The earlier analysis of about 600 of the donors excluded approximately 17 rarely observed V segments, including chromosome 9 orphons, because counts were too low. The classifier was reported to diagnose cytomegalovirus status with high specificity and sensitivity in both the original cohort and the validation cohort. A total of fewer than 200 TCR beta chains were listed by the study as associated with cytomegalovirus. For the cohort, immune exposure information was limited to CMV serostatus. According to a later analysis, TCR association rates differed among HLA loci, with DRB1 alleles showing the most associated TCRs and HLA-C alleles showing the fewest. A cluster of highly shared sequence variants was judged likely to be a technical artifact of the sequencing pipeline. A few of the identified cytomegalovirus-associated TCR beta chains were confirmed in vitro to be specific for cytomegalovirus antigens. In a later analysis, HLA-associated TCR beta chains showed more clonal expansion and lower generation probabilities than non-associated chains that were equally common. At a false discovery rate of 0.05, a later analysis linked roughly 17,000 TCR beta sequences to specific HLA alleles. Because HLA typing was missing for some donors at each locus, association tests included only the typed subset. A further reported finding was that TCR beta sequences accurately predicted the HLA-A and HLA-B alleles for most subjects in the first cohort. V-gene and J-gene trimming of TCR beta chains was associated with a missense DCLRE1C variant in a later genetic analysis, and the association was replicated in an independent cohort. This cohort had only TCR beta chains sequenced, and the lack of alpha or paired-chain data limited which features could be detected. According to a later genetic analysis, donors in an Asian-associated ancestry cluster had fewer N-insertions in productive TCRs than the approximately 650-donor mean. Sequencing depth was assumed to be roughly uniform across donors in the presence/absence analyses, though that assumption may not hold. Several of the top co-occurrence clusters appeared to be linked to parvovirus B19, influenza, CMV and Epstein-Barr virus, according to a later analysis. It was suggested by the authors that the approach could potentially be generalized to other disease states and immunological phenotypes. Most TCR sequences were seen in very few donors, while some public TCRs were found in many individuals.

In total, around 600 healthy bone marrow donors made up the cohort. Cohort members were all nominally healthy when sampled, although unrecorded immune exposures were likely present. The donor tested CMV seropositive, placing the donor among the roughly 300 seropositive members of the cohort. Each donor provided a peripheral blood sample, and peripheral blood mononuclear cells were used for TCR beta sequencing. The Qiagen DNeasy Blood Extraction Kit was used to extract genomic DNA from the blood cell samples. The CDR3 spans 11 residues, from the cysteine through the phenylalanine. Here the CDR3 DNA is all that survives: 33 bases in frame from base 1. Between the V and J ends, shortened by 8 bases and 6 bases respectively, the junction contains 7 bases. The germline V gene yields SNHLY for CDR1 and FYNNEI for CDR2. Remarks on this clone: The target of this receptor is not known. No base quality values were provided; no much bigger clone lies one nucleotide off.

Sequenced sample: PBMCs. The sequence joins TRBV2 to TRBJ2-2; a tentative D call is TRBD1 (6 bases match). This sequence was found in a woman in her 40s in good health and CMV-seropositive. Here the CDR3 is given as CASQGSGELFF. The sequenced DNA is TGTGCCAGCCAGGGGTCCGGGGAGCTGTTTTTT.